A single sample is the source of the 7 T cell receptor beta chains below, sequenced in a study of blood T cell repertoires in COVID-19. Only in-frame clones appear in the TCRdb table, and some are missing; sequencing was by immunoSEQ multiplex PCR. The data show about 210,000 clones, around four fifths seen once. Sequenced sample: peripheral blood. Source of these receptors: a woman aged 45-59 years with acute or convalescent COVID-19.

The V and J genes are TRBV6-6 and TRBJ2-1, with 7 bases that match TRBD2. Germline V gives CDR1 MNHNY, CDR2 SVGAGI (reference sequence). The V and J ends lost 2 bases and 7 bases, in that order; junction bases with no gene match: 2. The CDR3 is 13 amino acids. The CDR3 bases are TGTGCCAGCAGTTACGCTAGCGGAAATGAGCAGTTCTTC. As protein: CASSYASGNEQFF.

The chain carries TRBV10-3 and TRBJ2-6; D remains unclear. Germline loops: CDR1 ENHRY, CDR2 SYGVKD. The CDR3 extends over 16 amino acids. Trimming cost V 7 bases and J 2 bases, with 15 bases left between them. The CDR3 protein is CAITPGLGTGANVLTF. CDR3 sequence (DNA): TGTGCCATCACCCCAGGCTTAGGAACTGGGGCCAACGTCCTGACTTTC.

The chain links TRBV5-4 to TRBJ2-5, with D possibly being TRBD1 (5 bases). The germline V and J ends were trimmed by 4 bases and 2 bases, with 12 bases remaining between them. Germline CDR1 SGHNT, CDR2 YYREEE (reference sequence). This CDR3 has 14 residues. This CDR3 is CASSRTRTQETQYF. In DNA, the CDR3 is TGTGCCAGCAGCCGTACCCGGACACAAGAGACCCAGTACTTC. The whole variable domain, remainder taken from reference TRBV5-4 and TRBJ2-5, is ETGVTQSPTHLIKTRGQQVTLRCSSQSGHNTVSWYQQALGQGPQFIFQYYREEENGRGNFPPRFSGLQFPNYSSELNVNALELDDSALYLCASSRTRTQETQYFGPGTRLLVL.

The chain recombines TRBV11-2 with TRBJ1-1; the D gene is possibly TRBD1 (6 bases). The CDR3 is 14 amino acids. V gave up 3 bases and J gave up 3 bases, with 11 bases separating them. Per the germline V gene, CDR1 is SGHAT and CDR2 is FQNNGV. This chain's CDR3 is CASSLGGRDTEAFF. The CDR3 DNA follows: TGTGCCAGCAGCTTGGGGGGGCGCGACACTGAAGCTTTCTTT.

This chain's CDR3 is CASSLNPQGPNEQYF. CDR3 coding DNA: TGTGCCAGCAGCTTGAACCCCCAGGGGCCCAACGAGCAGTACTTC. The V and J genes are TRBV5-6 and TRBJ2-7; a weak D match, TRBD1 (6 bases). The germline CDR1 and CDR2 sequences are SGHDT and YYEEEE. This CDR3 has 15 residues. V shed 1 base and J shed 5 bases, with 16 bases lying between them.

J is TRBJ2-1 and V is TRBV7-2; perhaps TRBD1 as D (5 bases). The ends were cut back, 2 bases at V and 10 bases at J, with 12 bases in the middle. CDR1 SGHTA and CDR2 FQGNSA come from the germline V gene. This CDR3 has 13 amino acids. The CDR3 nucleotides are TGTGCCAGCAGCTTACAGGGCCTCGGAGAGCAGTTCTTC. Protein sequence: CASSLQGLGEQFF.

The CDR3 reads CATSAPGQSKYNEQFF. DNA for the CDR3: TGTGCCACCAGTGCCCCGGGACAGAGTAAATACAATGAGCAGTTCTTC. The chain employs TRBV24-1 and TRBJ2-1; 7 bases are a match to TRBD1. With V trimmed by 5 bases and J by 4 bases, 10 bases remained unmatched. Germline V gene sequence: CDR1 KGHDR, CDR2 SFDVKD. CDR3 length equals 16 residues.